Given below is one TCR beta chain in context. Its antigen specificity is not known. No much larger clone exists at a distance of one base, and base qualities are not known. This entry comes from a study of OX40 agonist ivuxolimab in advanced cancers. Looking at the study overall: Ivuxolimab was an agonistic, fully human IgG2 monoclonal antibody directed against OX40 (CD134), a costimulatory receptor. Intravenous ivuxolimab was administered to patients every 2 weeks at six dose levels: 0.01, 0.1, 0.3, 1.5, 3 and 10 mg/kg. Of the 50 to 55 patients in dose escalation, 19 had hepatocellular carcinoma, approximately 15 had melanoma, 9 had renal cell carcinoma and 9 had head and neck cancer. In the dose-escalation cohort, 82.7% of patients were male, and the mean age was 60 years with a range of about 20 to 90. Prior anti-PD-1, anti-PD-L1 or anti-CTLA-4 therapy was permitted, and 40% of dose-escalation patients had received checkpoint inhibitors. Partial responses occurred in three dose-escalation patients: two with cutaneous melanoma and one with hepatocellular carcinoma. The point of sequencing TCRbeta in the periphery was to test whether ivuxolimab changed TCR sequence diversity and drove clonal T-cell expansion. The paper covers the monotherapy dose-escalation part of the phase I ivuxolimab trial, which included N of about 56 patients.

Inclusive of the bounding cysteine and phenylalanine, the CDR3 is 14 residues long. CDR3 DNA only is kept here, 42 bases in frame from base 1. Via the germline V gene, CDR1 is SGHAT and CDR2 FQNNGV. At the junction V is shortened by 5 bases and J by 0 bases; bases outside the gene matches: 2. To sequence the TCRbeta CDR3 region, genomic DNA was isolated from the sorted cells. The immunoSEQ Assay was used for sequencing of TCRbeta CDR3 regions. Here the immuneACCESS table is served through TCRdb, limited to in-frame sequences with V and J called. Missing clones are a known gap in these copies; in checked studies unresolved V genes cover under half, and the rest lacks a known reason. Recorded for this sample are about 32,000 clones; 84% of them occurred a single time. The ten biggest clones cover approximately 21% of the sample. The study at large found these results: Clonal expansion of both CD4+ and CD8+ blood T cells was observed from baseline to week 6 at doses 0.1 to 3.0 mg/kg. On average, CD8+ T cells showed more expanded clones than CD4+ T cells after ivuxolimab. Partial responders in the 0.1-3.0 mg/kg groups had among the lowest normalized peripheral clonal expansion, especially among CD8+ T cells. Low levels of normalized T-cell clonal expansion were also seen in some patients who did not respond. Which antigens the clonally expanded peripheral T cells were specific for was not determined.

The trial excluded patients who had a history of autoimmune disease or who were on systemic immunosuppression. In every dose cohort, peripheral blood was drawn for TCR sequencing at baseline, cycle 4 day 1, and cycle 7 day 1. The samples were drawn from a first-in-human, open-label, multicenter phase I dose-escalation trial of ivuxolimab. Adults with locally advanced or metastatic head and neck squamous cell, hepatocellular, melanoma or renal cell carcinoma were enrolled in the trial. Before TCR sequencing, CD4+ T cells and CD8+ T cells were sorted from peripheral blood as separate populations. The clonotype originates from an adult with an advanced solid tumor such as melanoma, head and neck, liver or kidney cancer. Sequences were derived from CD4+ or CD8+ T cells sorted from blood, sampled in a trial of the OX40 agonist ivuxolimab. The V and J segments used are TRBV11-2 and TRBJ2-7, with 9 bases in between that match TRBD1. The CDR3 here reads CASSLQGASYEQYF. The nucleotide sequence reads TGTGCCAGCAGCCTACAGGGGGCCTCCTACGAGCAGTACTTC.